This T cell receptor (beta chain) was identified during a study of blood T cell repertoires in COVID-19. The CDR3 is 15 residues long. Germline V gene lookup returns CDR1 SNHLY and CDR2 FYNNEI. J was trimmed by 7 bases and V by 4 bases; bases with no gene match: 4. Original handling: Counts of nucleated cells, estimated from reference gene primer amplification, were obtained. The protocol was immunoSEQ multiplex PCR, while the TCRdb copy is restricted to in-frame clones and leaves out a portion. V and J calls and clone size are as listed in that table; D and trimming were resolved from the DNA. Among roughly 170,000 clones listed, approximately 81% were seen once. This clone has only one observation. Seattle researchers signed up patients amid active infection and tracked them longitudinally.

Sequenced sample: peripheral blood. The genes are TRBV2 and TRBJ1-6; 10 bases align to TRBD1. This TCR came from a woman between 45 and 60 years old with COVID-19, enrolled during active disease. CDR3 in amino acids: CASSARTGGNSPLHF. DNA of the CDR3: TGTGCCAGCAGTGCTAGGACAGGGGGAAATTCACCCCTCCACTTT.